There are a few counts of the clone carrying this T cell receptor (beta chain). What it binds is not known. Germline V gene data show CDR1 as SGHRS and CDR2 as YFSETQ. V was trimmed by 2 bases and J by 3 bases, leaving 9 bases between them. The CDR3 spans 13 residues. Built from TCR beta cDNA, the libraries had unique molecular identifiers in them. Yield was roughly 0.5 million cDNA molecules from around 1 to 10 million T cells. One entry per CDR3 protein, called by TCRdb with MiXCR from the PCR reads. The repertoire holds around 400,000 distinct CDR3 sequences, with roughly 38% as singletons. The data derive from a study of post-analysis software for immune sequencing data. Across the study: Disease trajectories encompassed relapsing-remitting, secondary progressive and progressive-relapsing multiple sclerosis.

Study-wide points: Multiple sclerosis was associated with a significant reduction in normalized Chao1 diversity relative to controls. Samples made in the same batch grouped tightly together by F measure. Five TRBV segments, including TRBV5-6, TRBV5-1 and TRBV20-1, were more frequent in patients than controls.

This TCR was recovered from a girl aged 2-10 years with multiple sclerosis. Sample: blood. The genes are TRBV5-1 and TRBJ2-7; a weak D match, TRBD1 (5 bases). CDR3 sequence (DNA): TGCGCCAGCAGCTTCAACAGGAACTACGAGCAGTACTTC. Amino acid sequence: CASSFNRNYEQYF. The variable domain in full, completed from reference TRBV5-1 and TRBJ2-7, reads KAGVTQTPRYLIKTRGQQVTLSCSPISGHRSVSWYQQTPGQGLQFLFEYFSETQRNKGNFPGRFSGRQFSNSRSEMNVSTLELGDSALYLCASSFNRNYEQYFGPGTRLTVT.